Sequencing of this TCR beta chain was carried out in a study of Ad26.COV2.S vaccination and SARS-CoV-2 variants. Looking at the study overall: Administration of Ad26.COV2.S was intramuscular, either once or twice 56 days apart.

The treatment: some 19 received Ad26.COV2.S at low or high dose, single or two shots; 5 received placebo; per-sample allocation not given. Day 63 after the first vaccine or placebo injection was the time point for sampling. Cohort 1b enrolled adults aged 18-55 years in Boston. Deletions cut 5 bases from V and 11 bases from J, with 12 bases between. The CDR3 length is 11 residues. Data came from immunoSEQ multiplex PCR; TCRdb stores just in-frame clones and leaves some out. The sample has approximately 480,000 clones, 87% seen once. The receptor was derived from a person between 18 and 65 years old who received the Ad26.COV2.S COVID-19 vaccine or a placebo. The sequenced sample was peripheral blood, obtained in a trial of Ad26.COV2.S vaccine versus placebo. The chain links TRBV12-3 or TRBV12-4 to TRBJ1-1; weak D call: TRBD1 (6 bases). The CDR3 loop is CASSPSGEAFF. The CDR3 DNA reads TGTGCCAGCAGTCCTTCAGGGGAGGCTTTCTTT.